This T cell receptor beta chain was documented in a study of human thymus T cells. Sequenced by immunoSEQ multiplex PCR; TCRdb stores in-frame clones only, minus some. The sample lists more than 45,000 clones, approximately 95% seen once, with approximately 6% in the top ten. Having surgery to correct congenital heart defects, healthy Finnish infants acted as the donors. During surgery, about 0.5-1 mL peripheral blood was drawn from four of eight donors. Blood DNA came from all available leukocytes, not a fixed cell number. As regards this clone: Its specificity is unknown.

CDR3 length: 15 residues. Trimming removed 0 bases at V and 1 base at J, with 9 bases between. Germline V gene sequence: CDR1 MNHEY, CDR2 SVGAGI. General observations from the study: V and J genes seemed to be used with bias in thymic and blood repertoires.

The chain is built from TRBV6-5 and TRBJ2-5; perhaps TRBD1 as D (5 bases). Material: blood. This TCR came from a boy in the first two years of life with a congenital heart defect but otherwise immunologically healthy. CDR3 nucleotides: TGTGCCAGCAGTTACTCGACTCAGGGCCAAGAGACCCAGTACTTC. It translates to CASSYSTQGQETQYF.